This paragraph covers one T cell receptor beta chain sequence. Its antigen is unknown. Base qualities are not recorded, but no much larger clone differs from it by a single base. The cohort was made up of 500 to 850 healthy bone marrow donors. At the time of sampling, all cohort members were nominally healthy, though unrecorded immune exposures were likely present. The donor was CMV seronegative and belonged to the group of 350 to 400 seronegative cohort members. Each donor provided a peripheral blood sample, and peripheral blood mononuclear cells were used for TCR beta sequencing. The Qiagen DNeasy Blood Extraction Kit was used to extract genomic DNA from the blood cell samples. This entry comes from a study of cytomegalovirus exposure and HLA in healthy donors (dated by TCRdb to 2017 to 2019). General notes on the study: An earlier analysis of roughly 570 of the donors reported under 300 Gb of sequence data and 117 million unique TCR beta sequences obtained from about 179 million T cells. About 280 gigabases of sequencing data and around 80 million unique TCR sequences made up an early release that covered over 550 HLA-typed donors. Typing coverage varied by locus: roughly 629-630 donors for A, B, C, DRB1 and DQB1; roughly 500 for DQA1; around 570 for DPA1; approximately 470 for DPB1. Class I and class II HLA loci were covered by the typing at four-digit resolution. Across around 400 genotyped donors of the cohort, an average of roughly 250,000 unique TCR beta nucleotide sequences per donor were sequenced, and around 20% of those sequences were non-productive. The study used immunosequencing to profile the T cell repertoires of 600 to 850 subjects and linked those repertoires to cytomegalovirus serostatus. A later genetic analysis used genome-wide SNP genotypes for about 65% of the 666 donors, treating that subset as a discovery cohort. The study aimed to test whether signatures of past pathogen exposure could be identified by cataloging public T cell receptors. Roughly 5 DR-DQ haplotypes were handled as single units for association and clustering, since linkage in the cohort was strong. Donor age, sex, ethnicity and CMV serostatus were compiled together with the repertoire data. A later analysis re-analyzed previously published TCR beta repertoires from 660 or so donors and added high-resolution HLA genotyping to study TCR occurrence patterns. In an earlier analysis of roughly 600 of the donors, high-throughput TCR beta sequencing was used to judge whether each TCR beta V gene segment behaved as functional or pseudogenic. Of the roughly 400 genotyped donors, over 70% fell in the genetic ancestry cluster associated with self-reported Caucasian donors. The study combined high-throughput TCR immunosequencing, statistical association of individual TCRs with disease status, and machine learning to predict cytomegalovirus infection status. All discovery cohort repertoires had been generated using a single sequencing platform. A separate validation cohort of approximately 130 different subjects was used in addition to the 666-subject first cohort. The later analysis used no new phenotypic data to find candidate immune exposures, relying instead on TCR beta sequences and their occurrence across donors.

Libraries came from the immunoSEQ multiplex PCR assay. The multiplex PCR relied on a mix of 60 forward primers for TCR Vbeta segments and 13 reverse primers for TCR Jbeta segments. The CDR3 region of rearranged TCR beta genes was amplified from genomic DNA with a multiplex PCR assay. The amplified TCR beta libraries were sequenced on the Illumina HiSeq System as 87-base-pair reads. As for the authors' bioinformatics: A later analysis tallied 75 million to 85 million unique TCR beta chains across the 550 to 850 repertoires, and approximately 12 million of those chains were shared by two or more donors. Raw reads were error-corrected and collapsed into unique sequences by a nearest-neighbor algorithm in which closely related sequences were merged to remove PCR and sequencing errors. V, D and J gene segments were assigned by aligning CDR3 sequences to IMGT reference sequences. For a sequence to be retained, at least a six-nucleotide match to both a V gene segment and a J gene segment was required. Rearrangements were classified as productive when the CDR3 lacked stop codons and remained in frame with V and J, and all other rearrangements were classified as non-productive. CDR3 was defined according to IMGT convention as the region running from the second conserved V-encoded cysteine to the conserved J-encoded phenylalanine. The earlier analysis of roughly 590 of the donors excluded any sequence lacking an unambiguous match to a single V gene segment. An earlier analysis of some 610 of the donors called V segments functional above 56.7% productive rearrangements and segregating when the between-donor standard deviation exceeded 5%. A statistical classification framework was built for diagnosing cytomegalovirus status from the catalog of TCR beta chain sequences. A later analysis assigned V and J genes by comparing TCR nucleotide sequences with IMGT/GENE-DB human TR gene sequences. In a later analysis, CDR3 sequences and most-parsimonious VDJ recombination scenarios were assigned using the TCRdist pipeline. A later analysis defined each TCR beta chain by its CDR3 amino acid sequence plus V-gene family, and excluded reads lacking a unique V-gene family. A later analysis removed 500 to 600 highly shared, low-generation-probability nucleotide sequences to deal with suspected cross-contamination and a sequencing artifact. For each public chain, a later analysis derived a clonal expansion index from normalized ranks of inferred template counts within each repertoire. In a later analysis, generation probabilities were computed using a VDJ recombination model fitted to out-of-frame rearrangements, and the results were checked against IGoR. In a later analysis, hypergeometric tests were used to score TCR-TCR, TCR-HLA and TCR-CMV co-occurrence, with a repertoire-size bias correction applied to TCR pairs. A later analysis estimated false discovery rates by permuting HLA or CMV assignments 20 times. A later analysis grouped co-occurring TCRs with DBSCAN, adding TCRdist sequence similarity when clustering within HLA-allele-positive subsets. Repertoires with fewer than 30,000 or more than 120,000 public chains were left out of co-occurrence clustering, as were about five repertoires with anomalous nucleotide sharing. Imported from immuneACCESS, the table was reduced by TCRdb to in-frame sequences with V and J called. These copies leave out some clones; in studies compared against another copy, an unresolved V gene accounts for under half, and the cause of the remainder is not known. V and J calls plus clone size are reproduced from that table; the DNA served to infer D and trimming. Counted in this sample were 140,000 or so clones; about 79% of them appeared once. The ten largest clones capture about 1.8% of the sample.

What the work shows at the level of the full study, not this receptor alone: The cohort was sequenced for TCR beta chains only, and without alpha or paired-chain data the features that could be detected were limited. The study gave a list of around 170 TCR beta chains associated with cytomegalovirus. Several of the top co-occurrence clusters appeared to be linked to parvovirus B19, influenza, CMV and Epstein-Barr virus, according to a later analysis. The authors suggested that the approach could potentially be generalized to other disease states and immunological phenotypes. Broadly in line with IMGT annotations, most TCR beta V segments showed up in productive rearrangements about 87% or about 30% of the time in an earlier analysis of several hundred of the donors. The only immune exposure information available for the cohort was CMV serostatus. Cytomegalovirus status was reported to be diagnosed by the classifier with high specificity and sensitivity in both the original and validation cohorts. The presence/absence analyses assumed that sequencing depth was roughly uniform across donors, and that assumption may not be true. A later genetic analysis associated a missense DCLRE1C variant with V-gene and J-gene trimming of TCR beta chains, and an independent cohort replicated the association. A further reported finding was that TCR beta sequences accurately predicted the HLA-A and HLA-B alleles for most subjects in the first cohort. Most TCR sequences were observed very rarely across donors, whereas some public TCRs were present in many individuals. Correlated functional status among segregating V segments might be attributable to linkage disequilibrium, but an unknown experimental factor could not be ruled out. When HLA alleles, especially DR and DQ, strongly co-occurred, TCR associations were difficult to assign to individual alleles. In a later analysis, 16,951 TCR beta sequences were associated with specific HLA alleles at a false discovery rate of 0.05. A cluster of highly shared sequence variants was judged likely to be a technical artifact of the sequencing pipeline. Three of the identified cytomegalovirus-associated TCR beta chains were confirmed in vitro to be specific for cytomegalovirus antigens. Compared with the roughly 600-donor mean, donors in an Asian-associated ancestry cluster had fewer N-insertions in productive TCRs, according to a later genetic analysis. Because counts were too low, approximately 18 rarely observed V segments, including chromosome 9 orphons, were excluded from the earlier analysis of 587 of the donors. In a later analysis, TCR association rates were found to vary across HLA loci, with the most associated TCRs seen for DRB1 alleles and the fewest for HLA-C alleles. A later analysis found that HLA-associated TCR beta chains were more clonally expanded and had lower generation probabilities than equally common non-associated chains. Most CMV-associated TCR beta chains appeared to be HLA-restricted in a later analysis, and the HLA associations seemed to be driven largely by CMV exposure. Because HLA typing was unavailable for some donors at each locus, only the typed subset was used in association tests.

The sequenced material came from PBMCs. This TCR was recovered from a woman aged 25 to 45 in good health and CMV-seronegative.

The nucleotide sequence is TGTGCCATCGGGGGACAGGGAGAGACCCAGTACTTC. This yields the protein CAIGGQGETQYF. The rearrangement joined TRBV10-3 to TRBJ2-5; 9 bases in the middle match TRBD1. V is pruned by 8 bases and J by 4 bases, leaving 2 bases of the junction without a gene match. Counted from cysteine to phenylalanine, this CDR3 has 12 amino acids. Of the read, only the CDR3 DNA is kept; its 36 bases are in frame from base 1. Taken from the germline V gene, the CDR1 and CDR2 loops are ENHRY and SYGVKD.